A single sample gave rise to the 15 T cell receptor beta chains below, sequenced in a study of T cells after yellow fever vaccination. TCRdb redid the calling of the 5' RACE reads with MiXCR, one entry per CDR3 protein. The sample shows some 320,000 distinct CDR3 sequences, 7.5% to 9.5% of them seen only once. This material consisted of CD4+ T cells sorted from PBMCs, taken 5 days after the yellow fever booster vaccination. The receptor set was obtained from a man younger than 35 who received the YFV17D yellow fever vaccine.

By sample fraction, this clonotype is medium-sized. The chain combines TRBV5-1 with TRBJ2-3; no clear D gene. Germline V gene sequence: CDR1 SGHRS, CDR2 YFSETQ. The germline V and J ends were trimmed by 0 bases and 0 bases, with 5 bases remaining between them. There are 14 residues in the CDR3. The CDR3 region is CASSLGQSTDTQYF. The CDR3 DNA reads TGCGCCAGCAGCTTGGGGCAAAGCACAGATACGCAGTATTTT.

This clonotype has a handful of counts. V gene TRBV5-1 combines with J gene TRBJ2-1, with no clear D. Germline V lookup: CDR1 SGHRS, CDR2 YFSETQ. V lost 1 base, J lost 5 bases, and 10 bases lay in between. CDR3 length: 14 amino acids. The CDR3 loop reads CASSLSGINNEQFF. In DNA, the CDR3 is TGCGCCAGCAGCTTGTCCGGAATCAACAATGAGCAGTTCTTC. The full variable domain, rest sourced from reference TRBV5-1 and TRBJ2-1, is KAGVTQTPRYLIKTRGQQVTLSCSPISGHRSVSWYQQTPGQGLQFLFEYFSETQRNKGNFPGRFSGRQFSNSRSEMNVSTLELGDSALYLCASSLSGINNEQFFGPGTRLTVL.

This sequence joins TRBV5-8 and TRBJ2-3; a possible D gene is TRBD2 (6 bases). Germline V gives CDR1 SGHTS, CDR2 YDEGEE. This CDR3 region has 16 residues. V lost 4 bases and J 2 bases, leaving 17 bases between the germline ends. DNA of the CDR3: TGTGCCAGCAGCCCCCTGGGGGGTTCCACCACAGATACGCAGTATTTT. The encoded protein is CASSPLGGSTTDTQYF.

This clonotype was counted only a few times. The CDR3 DNA sequence: TGTGCCAGTGGCCGGGGCGAAAAACTGTTTTTT. Protein product: CASGRGEKLFF. The chain links TRBV19 to TRBJ1-4, with a possible D match to TRBD1 (5 bases). V was cut by 8 bases and J by 8 bases, with 9 bases left in between. The CDR3 covers 11 residues. Germline V gives CDR1 LNHDA, CDR2 SQIVND (reference sequence).

This clonotype was seen a few times. V gene TRBV5-6 combines with J gene TRBJ1-2, with 7 positions matching TRBD1. Germline trimming cut 5 bases from V and 2 bases from J; bases unmatched to any gene: 9. The CDR3 covers 15 residues. The germline V gene encodes CDR1 SGHDT and CDR2 YYEEEE. CDR3 DNA sequence: TGTGCCAGCAGAGTCAGACAGGGACAGAACTATGGCTACACCTTC. It codes for CASRVRQGQNYGYTF.

The chain joins TRBV27 to TRBJ1-2; D unresolved. The CDR3 sequence is 15 residues long. The V gene lost 2 bases and the J gene lost 9 bases, with 19 bases spanning the gap. Germline values: CDR1 MNHEY, CDR2 SMNVEV (reference sequence). CDR3 nucleotide sequence: TGTGCCAGCAGTTTAGGATCTTTCGGGAAAACGCGCTACACCTTC. Its translation is CASSLGSFGKTRYTF.

For this clonotype: One end of the junction varies from germline; a read error may be responsible. The V and J genes are TRBV24-1 and TRBJ2-5; 7 positions agree with TRBD2. Germline lookup yields CDR1 KGHDR and CDR2 SFDVKD. This CDR3 has 17 amino acids. CDR3 loop: CATSDVTSGARRETHYF. The CDR3 DNA reads as TGTGCCACGAGTGATGTCACAAGCGGGGCTAGGAGGGAGACCCATTACTTC.

There are a few counts of this clonotype. This rearrangement joins TRBV20-1 to TRBJ1-6; 7 bases are a match to TRBD1. CDR1 is DFQATT and CDR2 is SNEGSKA in the germline V gene (reference sequence). The V segment lost 0 bases and the J segment 10 bases; nucleotides outside the gene matches: 6. This CDR3 is 14 amino acids long. The CDR3 region is CSARDPTGASPLHF. CDR3 nucleotide sequence: TGCAGTGCTAGAGATCCCACAGGGGCCTCACCCCTCCACTTT.

The rearrangement joins TRBV20-1 to TRBJ2-4, with D perhaps given as TRBD1 or TRBD2 (5 bases each). Trimming took off 3 bases at V and 8 bases at J, with 11 bases between the two ends. The CDR3 contains 12 residues. Germline lookup yields CDR1 DFQATT and CDR2 SNEGSKA (reference sequence). In nucleotides, the CDR3 is TGCAGTGCTAGGAGGGACGGAGACATTCAGTACTTC. Amino acid sequence: CSARRDGDIQYF.

The chain has TRBV29-1 and TRBJ2-7, with 9 bases fitting TRBD1. Germline CDR1 reads SQVTM; CDR2 reads ANQGSEA. The CDR3 loop spans 17 amino acids. The V gene end was trimmed by 1 base and the J gene end by 4 bases; junction bases not matched to a gene: 14. The CDR3 coding sequence is TGCAGCGTTGAAGTCAGGGACAGGGTAAGCATGCGGTACGAGCAGTACTTC. This gives the protein CSVEVRDRVSMRYEQYF.

This clonotype was observed a few times. The chain recombines TRBV4-1 with TRBJ2-7, with D possibly matching TRBD1 (6 bases). Per germline, CDR1 MGHRA and CDR2 YSYEKL. V was pared by 2 bases and J by 4 bases, with 12 bases between. The CDR3 totals 14 residues. CDR3 protein: CASSQPGQAYEQYV. In DNA, the CDR3 is TGCGCCAGCAGCCAACCGGGACAAGCGTACGAGCAGTACGTC.

There are a few counts of this clonotype. V and J are TRBV7-3 and TRBJ2-1, with D maybe TRBD2 (5 bases). V was clipped by 1 base and J by 5 bases, with 6 bases between them. This CDR3 region has 13 residues. Germline V gives CDR1 SGHTA, CDR2 FQGTGA. Here the CDR3 reads CASSLMGDNEQFF. Here the CDR3 DNA reads TGTGCCAGCAGCTTAATGGGAGACAATGAGCAGTTCTTC. The full variable domain, completed using reference TRBV7-3 and TRBJ2-1, is GAGVSQTPSNKVTEKGKYVELRCDPISGHTALYWYRQSLGQGPEFLIYFQGTGAADDSGLPNDRFFAVRPEGSVSTLKIQRTERGDSAVYLCASSLMGDNEQFFGPGTRLTVL.

This rearrangement joins TRBV7-9 to TRBJ2-4; D might be TRBD2 (6 bases). Trimming pared 1 base from V and 2 bases from J, leaving 21 bases between. The germline CDR1 and CDR2 sequences are SEHNR and FQNEAQ (reference sequence). The CDR3 spans 19 residues. In DNA form, the CDR3 reads TGTGCCAGCAGCTTAGTGGGACGGATAGGGAGGACTTCCAAAAACATTCAGTACTTC. This gives the protein CASSLVGRIGRTSKNIQYF.

This clonotype showed up just a few times. The CDR3 DNA follows: TGTGCCTGGAGTTCACAGGGAAACTCACCCCTCCACTTT. It yields the protein CAWSSQGNSPLHF. The V call is TRBV30, the J call TRBJ1-6; possibly TRBD1 for D (6 bases). This CDR3 contains 13 residues. With 2 bases removed from V and 10 bases from J, the gap between germline ends came to 12 bases. CDR1 is GTSNPN and CDR2 is SVGIG in the germline V gene (reference sequence).

The chain is built from TRBV18 and TRBJ2-3, with TRBD1 matching 12 bases. After removal of 5 bases from V and 4 bases from J, the junction contained 7 bases not matched to a gene. CDR1 and CDR2 (germline): KGHSH, LQKENI. The CDR3 is 16 residues long. CDR3 residues: CASSSTGTGGPDTQYF. The CDR3 nucleotides read TGTGCCAGCTCATCGACCGGGACAGGGGGCCCAGATACGCAGTATTTT.